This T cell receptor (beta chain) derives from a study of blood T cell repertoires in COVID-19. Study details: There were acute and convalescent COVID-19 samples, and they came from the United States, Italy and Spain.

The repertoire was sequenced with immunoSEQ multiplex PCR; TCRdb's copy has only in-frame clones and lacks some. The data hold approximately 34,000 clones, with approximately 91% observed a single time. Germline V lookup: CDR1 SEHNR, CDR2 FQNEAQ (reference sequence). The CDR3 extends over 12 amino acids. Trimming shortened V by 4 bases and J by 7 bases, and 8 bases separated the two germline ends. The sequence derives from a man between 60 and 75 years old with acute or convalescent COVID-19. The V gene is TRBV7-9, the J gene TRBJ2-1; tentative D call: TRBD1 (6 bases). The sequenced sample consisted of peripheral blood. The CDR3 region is CASSSRGNEQFF. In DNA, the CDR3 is TGTGCCAGCAGCTCTAGGGGGAATGAGCAGTTCTTC.